Listed here are 7 T cell receptor beta chains from one sample, sequenced in a study of cytomegalovirus exposure and HLA in healthy donors. The PCR used 60 Vbeta and 13 Jbeta primers. Measured with immunoSEQ multiplex PCR; TCRdb has only the in-frame clones, and not every one. The sample has some 200,000 clones; 79% are singletons. The sequencing sample was made of PBMCs. Receptor source: a girl aged 10-17 years in good health and CMV-seropositive.

The V gene is TRBV5-1, the J gene TRBJ1-5; no definite D call. V was cut by 0 bases and J by 1 base, with 11 bases left in between. The V gene's germline CDR1 is SGHRS and CDR2 YFSETQ. The length of the CDR3 is 16 residues. The CDR3 here is CASSLGGLGSNQPQHF. For the CDR3, the DNA is TGCGCCAGCAGCTTGGGCGGGCTAGGGAGCAATCAGCCCCAGCATTTT. Full variable domain (outside the CDR3, taken from reference TRBV5-1 and TRBJ1-5): KAGVTQTPRYLIKTRGQQVTLSCSPISGHRSVSWYQQTPGQGLQFLFEYFSETQRNKGNFPGRFSGRQFSNSRSEMNVSTLELGDSALYLCASSLGGLGSNQPQHFGDGTRLSIL.

The chain has TRBV7-9 and TRBJ1-4; D is unclear. Trimming removed 4 bases from V and 4 bases from J, with 4 bases in between. This CDR3 spans 12 amino acids. Germline lookup yields CDR1 SEHNR and CDR2 FQNEAQ (reference sequence). CDR3: CASSSLNEKLFF. CDR3 DNA sequence: TGTGCCAGCAGCTCCCTTAATGAAAAACTGTTTTTT.

This clone has more than one count but fewer than ten. The rearrangement joins TRBV5-1 to TRBJ2-5, with 7 bases aligning to TRBD2. CDR3 length equals 14 residues. Germline CDR1 SGHRS, CDR2 YFSETQ. J lost 3 bases, V lost 1 base, and 3 bases had no gene match. CDR3 in DNA: TGCGCCAGCAGCTTGAACCTAGCGGAAGAGACCCAGTACTTC. Translated, it gives CASSLNLAEETQYF.

The CDR3 coding sequence is TGTGCCAGCAGTTCCACTCGACTAGCGGGGGGCCTTGCAGAAGAGACCCAGTACTTC. This gives the protein CASSSTRLAGGLAEETQYF. The chain uses TRBV28 and TRBJ2-5; 13 bases map to TRBD2. Germline V gene data show CDR1 as MDHEN and CDR2 as SYDVKM. CDR3 length equals 19 residues. Germline trimming cut 4 bases from V and 3 bases from J; bases unmatched to any gene: 14. The variable domain in full, with the rest retrieved from reference TRBV28 and TRBJ2-5, is DVKVTQSSRYLVKRTGEKVFLECVQDMDHENMFWYRQDPGLGLRLIYFSYDVKMKEKGDIPEGYSVSREKKERFSLILESASTNQTSMYLCASSSTRLAGGLAEETQYFGPGTRLLVL.

The chain recombines TRBV20-1 with TRBJ1-2; possible D gene TRBD1, 5 bases. Germline lookup yields CDR1 DFQATT and CDR2 SNEGSKA (reference sequence). The CDR3 is 10 amino acids. CDR3 nucleotide sequence: TGCAGAGCCTCGGGGGGAGGCTACACCTTC. It translates to CRASGGGYTF.

The chain has TRBV7-2 and TRBJ1-1; unclear D gene. With 0 bases removed from V and 0 bases from J, the gap between germline ends came to 8 bases. From germline, CDR1 is SGHTA and CDR2 FQGNSA. The CDR3 length is 15 residues. Here the CDR3 reads CASSLAQVMNTEAFF. The CDR3 nucleotides are TGTGCCAGCAGCTTAGCGCAGGTTATGAACACTGAAGCTTTCTTT.

This rearrangement joins TRBV19 to TRBJ1-2, with 8 bases matching TRBD1. The ends lost 6 bases at V and 4 bases at J; junction bases unmatched: 7. This CDR3 has 14 amino acids. Germline loops: CDR1 LNHDA, CDR2 SQIVND (reference sequence). The CDR3 is CASRKTGASYGYTF. Written as DNA, the CDR3 is TGTGCCAGTAGGAAGACAGGGGCTAGCTATGGCTACACCTTC.